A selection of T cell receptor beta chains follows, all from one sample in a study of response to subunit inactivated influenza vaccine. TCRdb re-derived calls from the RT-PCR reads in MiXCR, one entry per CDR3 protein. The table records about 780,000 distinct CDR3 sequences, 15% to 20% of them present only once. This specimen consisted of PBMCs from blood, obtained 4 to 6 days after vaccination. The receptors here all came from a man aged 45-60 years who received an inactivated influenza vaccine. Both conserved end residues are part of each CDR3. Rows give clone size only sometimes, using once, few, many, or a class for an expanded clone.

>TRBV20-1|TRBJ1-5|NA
CSAHGTGWLRSNQPQHF
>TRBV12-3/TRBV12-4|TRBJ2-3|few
CASRLAEDTQYF
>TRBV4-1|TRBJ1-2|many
CASSRGDTDYGYTF
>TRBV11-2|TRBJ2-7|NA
CASSTQGALSYEQYF
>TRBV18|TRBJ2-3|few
CASSPGQRPDTQYF
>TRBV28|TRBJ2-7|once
CASRIPSRSEQYF
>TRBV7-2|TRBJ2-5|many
CASSYGQGAQETQYF
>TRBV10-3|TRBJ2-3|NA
CAISVSGGASDTQYF
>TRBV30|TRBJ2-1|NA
CAWRLAGGPTGNEQFF
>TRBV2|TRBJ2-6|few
CASTNFGRSGANVLTF
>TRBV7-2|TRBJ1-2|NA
CASSLTVNYVYTF
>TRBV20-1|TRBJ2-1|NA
CSARPPGTSGGPHNEQFF
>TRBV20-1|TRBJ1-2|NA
CSVQLGGATYGYTF
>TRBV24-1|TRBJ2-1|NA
CATSDPSVREQFF
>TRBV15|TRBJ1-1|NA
CATSTRPLNTEAFF
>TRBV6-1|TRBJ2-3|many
CASSVSGRFTDTQYF
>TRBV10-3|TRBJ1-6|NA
CAIATDGDNSPLHF
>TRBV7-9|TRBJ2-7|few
CASSSGGGQSPYEQYF
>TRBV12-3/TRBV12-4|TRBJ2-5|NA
CASGDSQAAPWGETQYF
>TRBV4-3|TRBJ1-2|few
CASSQDYPVSYGYTF
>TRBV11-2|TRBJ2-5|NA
CASSPPGLAGVETQYF
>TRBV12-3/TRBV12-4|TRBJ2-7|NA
CASSPGKYEQYF